These T cell receptor beta chains were read from a single sample in a study of vaccination and CD4 T cells after COVID-19. TCRdb analysed the PCR reads with MiXCR anew, one entry per CDR3 protein. This table has 7,000 to 9,500 distinct CDR3 sequences, around 72% appearing once. Their antigen targets remain unknown. Sequenced material: CD4+ T cells from blood, cultured in vitro. These receptor sequences come from a human donor who had recovered from COVID-19. Both conserved end residues are part of each CDR3. D genes are given only for firm matches. Only some rows state a clone size, as once, few, many or a class for expanded clones.

v_gene	abundance	d_gene	j_gene	CDR3aa	CDR3nt
TRBV12-3/TRBV12-4	.	TRBD1	TRBJ2-7	CASSSLRDRGQSYEQYF	TGTGCCAGCAGTTCTCTTCGGGACAGGGGACAGTCCTACGAGCAGTACTTC
TRBV28	.	TRBD1	TRBJ1-5	CASSFETGGTRAQHF	TGTGCCAGCAGTTTCGAGACAGGGGGGACGAGAGCCCAGCATTTT
TRBV20-1	.	TRBD1	TRBJ1-5	CSARDKGQGRQPQHF	TGCAGTGCTAGAGATAAGGGACAGGGGCGTCAGCCCCAGCATTTT
TRBV6-5	.	.	TRBJ1-5	CASSYVTVSNQPQHF	TGTGCCAGCAGTTACGTGACAGTTAGCAATCAGCCCCAGCATTTT
TRBV6-1	.	.	TRBJ2-6	CASSHRDGPSGANVLTF	TGTGCCAGCAGTCACAGGGACGGACCCTCTGGGGCCAACGTCCTGACTTTC
TRBV11-3	.	TRBD1	TRBJ1-1	CASRQGGTEAFF	TGTGCCAGCAGACAGGGGGGGACTGAAGCTTTCTTT
TRBV20-1	.	TRBD1	TRBJ1-1	CSQGVVNTEAFF	TGCAGCCAGGGGGTAGTGAACACCGAAGCTTTCTTT
TRBV6-1	once	TRBD1	TRBJ1-6	CASARGDRAQEDNSPLHF	TGTGCCAGCGCCCGGGGGGACAGGGCCCAAGAGGATAATTCACCCCTCCACTTT
TRBV27	.	.	TRBJ1-5	CASLEHQPQHF	TGTGCCAGCCTAGAACATCAGCCCCAGCATTTT
TRBV5-4	few	.	TRBJ2-5	CASTLNRGQETQYF	TGTGCCAGCACCCTCAATAGGGGCCAAGAGACCCAGTACTTC
TRBV6-2/TRBV6-3	.	TRBD2	TRBJ2-1	CASSYIGLAGSEQFF	TGTGCCAGCAGTTACATCGGACTAGCGGGGAGTGAGCAGTTCTTC
TRBV27	.	TRBD1	TRBJ1-1	CASSFNRGPEAFF	TGTGCCAGCAGTTTTAACAGGGGACCTGAAGCTTTCTTT
TRBV5-1	.	TRBD1	TRBJ2-7	CASSFRGRGFNEQYF	TGCGCCAGCAGCTTTAGGGGCAGGGGGTTCAACGAGCAGTACTTC
TRBV12-3/TRBV12-4	.	.	TRBJ1-3	CASRYSGGNTIYF	TGTGCCAGCAGATACAGTGGAGGAAACACCATATATTTT
TRBV6-5	.	.	TRBJ2-7	CASSYSRWGYEQYF	TGTGCCAGCAGTTACTCGCGGTGGGGCTACGAGCAGTACTTC
TRBV6-1	.	.	TRBJ2-3	CASSAAILTDTQYF	TGTGCCAGCAGTGCGGCGATCCTCACAGATACGCAGTATTTT
TRBV30	.	.	TRBJ2-5	CAWSGGRLETQYF	TGTGCCTGGAGTGGGGGGCGCTTAGAGACCCAGTACTTC
TRBV6-1	few	.	TRBJ1-1	CASSRRIRLDTEAFF	TGTGCCAGCAGTCGCAGGATAAGACTAGACACTGAAGCTTTCTTT
TRBV6-1	.	.	TRBJ2-3	CATSVVGRGGSDTQYF	TGTGCCACCAGCGTCGTAGGGCGGGGTGGTTCAGATACGCAGTATTTT
TRBV2	.	TRBD1	TRBJ2-7	CASSGGTGAGEQYF	TGTGCCAGCAGTGGGGGGACAGGGGCGGGTGAGCAGTACTTC
TRBV27	.	.	TRBJ1-1	CASSPPGTLRTEAFF	TGTGCCAGCAGTCCCCCGGGAACCCTGAGGACTGAAGCTTTCTTT
TRBV2	.	TRBD1	TRBJ1-5	CASRRQGYGQPQHF	TGTGCCAGCAGAAGACAGGGATATGGGCAGCCCCAGCATTTT
TRBV15	few	.	TRBJ1-2	CATSRDRRAGIDGYTF	TGTGCCACCAGCAGAGATCGTAGGGCAGGGATAGATGGCTACACCTTC
TRBV24-1	.	.	TRBJ2-2	CATSDLTGELFF	TGTGCCACCAGTGATCTCACCGGGGAGCTGTTTTTT
TRBV25-1	.	.	TRBJ1-5	CASSDHTDSNQPQHF	TGTGCCAGCAGTGACCACACAGATAGCAATCAGCCCCAGCATTTT
TRBV2	.	.	TRBJ2-7	CASTGEPYEQYF	TGTGCCAGCACTGGAGAGCCGTACGAGCAGTACTTC
TRBV6-1	.	.	TRBJ2-2	CATRGLRSTGELFF	TGTGCCACTCGGGGGCTTCGTTCCACCGGGGAGCTGTTTTTT
TRBV12-3/TRBV12-4	once	.	TRBJ1-2	CASSFTQGYGYTF	TGTGCCAGCAGTTTTACACAGGGCTATGGCTACACCTTC
TRBV20-1	.	.	TRBJ2-2	CSATRGGAPTGELFF	TGCAGTGCTACCAGGGGGGGGGCGCCCACCGGGGAGCTGTTTTTT
TRBV7-9	.	TRBD1	TRBJ2-7	CASSTRDRIYEQYF	TGTGCCAGCAGCACAAGGGACAGGATATACGAGCAGTACTTC
TRBV11-3	.	.	TRBJ2-7	CASSLDLGPFSRFSYEQYF	TGTGCCAGCAGCTTAGATCTCGGTCCCTTCTCCAGATTCTCCTACGAGCAGTACTTC
TRBV11-3	.	.	TRBJ2-3	CASSPTVQDTQYF	TGTGCCAGCAGCCCGACGGTCCAAGATACGCAGTATTTT
TRBV11-2	.	.	TRBJ2-2	CASTRDPSYAGELFF	TGTGCCAGCACCCGGGACCCTTCGTACGCCGGGGAGCTGTTTTTT
TRBV2	.	.	TRBJ2-5	CASSDRGETQYF	TGTGCCAGCAGTGATAGGGGAGAGACCCAGTACTTC
TRBV10-3	.	.	TRBJ2-3	CAISQGDTQYF	TGTGCCATCAGTCAGGGGGATACGCAGTATTTT
TRBV6-1	few	.	TRBJ2-7	CASRHGESYEQYF	TGTGCCAGCCGCCACGGGGAAAGCTACGAGCAGTACTTC
TRBV7-2	.	.	TRBJ2-1	CASSLSVRSNEQFF	TGTGCCAGCAGCTTAAGTGTGAGGAGCAATGAGCAGTTCTTC
TRBV20-1	.	.	TRBJ1-2	CSASSGDGYTF	TGCAGTGCTAGTTCAGGGGATGGCTACACCTTC
TRBV7-2	few	.	TRBJ2-5	CASSLEGGGRGETQYF	TGTGCCAGCAGCTTAGAAGGCGGGGGCCGGGGTGAGACCCAGTACTTC
TRBV24-1	.	.	TRBJ2-5	CATSDPPSSVQYF	TGTGCCACCAGTGACCCGCCTTCGTCTGTCCAGTACTTC
TRBV15	.	.	TRBJ1-4	CATSRTDREKLFF	TGTGCCACCAGCCGAACGGACCGCGAAAAACTGTTTTTT
TRBV18	.	.	TRBJ1-1	CASSPARGRDTEAFF	TGTGCCAGCTCACCGGCGCGGGGCCGGGACACTGAAGCTTTCTTT
TRBV2	few	.	TRBJ2-3	CATSLTDTQYF	TGTGCCACCTCACTTACAGATACGCAGTATTTT
TRBV4-1	.	.	TRBJ1-2	CASSAKNSNYGYTF	TGCGCCAGCAGCGCCAAAAACAGTAACTATGGCTACACCTTC
TRBV20-1	.	.	TRBJ1-2	CSARDLGSRYGYTF	TGCAGTGCTAGAGATCTCGGGTCTCGCTATGGCTACACCTTC
TRBV2	.	.	TRBJ1-3	CASKYKRWGEDPIYF	TGTGCCAGCAAATACAAGAGGTGGGGAGAAGATCCCATATATTTT
TRBV7-9	few	TRBD2	TRBJ2-5	CASSLGGTSLETQYF	TGCGCCAGCAGCTTGGGGGGGACGTCTCTAGAGACCCAGTACTTC
TRBV12-3/TRBV12-4	.	.	TRBJ2-5	CASSFSIETQYF	TGTGCCAGCAGTTTTTCGATAGAGACCCAGTACTTC
TRBV6-2/TRBV6-3	.	.	TRBJ1-2	CASRLGGSGGYTF	TGTGCCAGCAGACTAGGGGGAAGTGGTGGCTACACCTTC
TRBV6-2/TRBV6-3	.	TRBD1	TRBJ2-1	CASSDPLGQGVEQFF	TGTGCCAGCAGTGACCCACTAGGACAGGGCGTAGAGCAGTTCTTC
TRBV7-2	.	TRBD1	TRBJ2-7	CASRETGASYEQYF	TGTGCCAGCAGAGAGACAGGGGCAAGCTACGAGCAGTACTTC
TRBV20-1	.	.	TRBJ2-7	CSARDGGSAYEQYF	TGCAGTGCTAGAGATGGGGGATCCGCCTACGAGCAGTACTTC
TRBV7-9	.	.	TRBJ1-2	CASSFAGGDYGYTF	TGTGCCAGCAGCTTTGCAGGAGGAGACTATGGCTACACCTTC
TRBV24-1	.	.	TRBJ2-1	CATSDPGPHNEQFF	TGTGCCACCAGTGATCCGGGACCTCACAATGAGCAGTTCTTC
TRBV4-3	medium-sized	TRBD1	TRBJ1-2	CASSQSASTGVYGYTF	TGCGCCAGCAGCCAATCTGCGTCAACAGGGGTCTATGGCTACACCTTC
TRBV4-1	.	TRBD1	TRBJ1-5	CASSQGAKGAIFQPQHF	TGCGCCAGCAGCCAAGGGGCGAAGGGGGCAATTTTCCAGCCCCAGCATTTT